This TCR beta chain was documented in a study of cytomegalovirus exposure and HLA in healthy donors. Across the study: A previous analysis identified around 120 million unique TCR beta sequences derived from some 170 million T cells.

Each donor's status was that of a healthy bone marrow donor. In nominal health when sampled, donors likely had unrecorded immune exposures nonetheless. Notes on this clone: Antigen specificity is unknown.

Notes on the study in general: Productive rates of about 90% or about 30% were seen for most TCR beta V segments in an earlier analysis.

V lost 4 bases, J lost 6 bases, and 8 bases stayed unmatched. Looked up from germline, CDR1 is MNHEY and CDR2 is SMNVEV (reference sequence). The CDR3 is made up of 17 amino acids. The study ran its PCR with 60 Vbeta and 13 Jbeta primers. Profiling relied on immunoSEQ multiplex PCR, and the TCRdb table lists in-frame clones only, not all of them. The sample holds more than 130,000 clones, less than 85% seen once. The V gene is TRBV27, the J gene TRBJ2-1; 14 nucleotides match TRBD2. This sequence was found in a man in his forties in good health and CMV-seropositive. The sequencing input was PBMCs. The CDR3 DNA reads TGTGCCAGCAGTTCCTCGACTAGCGGGAGGGCCGGCAATGAGCAGTTCTTC. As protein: CASSSSTSGRAGNEQFF.